This T cell receptor beta chain is from a study of post-analysis software for immune sequencing data. This clonotype was picked up a small number of times. Its target is not known. Unique molecular identifiers tagged the TCR beta cDNA libraries. Each CDR3 protein is one row after TCRdb ran MiXCR on the PCR reads. Of roughly 730,000 distinct CDR3 sequences listed, 25% to 30% were seen once; the top ten hold roughly 0.54%. Points from the study as a whole: Patients had higher frequencies than controls of five or six TRBV segments, including TRBV5-6, TRBV5-1 and TRBV20-1.

Germline V gives CDR1 MNHEY, CDR2 SMNVEV (reference sequence). The CDR3 loop spans 14 amino acids. The V gene lost 2 bases and the J gene lost 5 bases, with 10 bases spanning the gap. Sequenced sample: blood. V usage is TRBV27 and J usage is TRBJ2-1; D is uncertain. The sequence came from a girl between 10 and 17 years old with multiple sclerosis. The CDR3 protein is CASSLRYWDNEQFF. CDR3 nucleotide sequence: TGTGCCAGCAGTTTAAGGTATTGGGACAATGAGCAGTTCTTC.